The TCR beta chain described here comes from a study of Ad26.COV2.S vaccination and SARS-CoV-2 variants. For the study at large: The vaccine Ad26.COV2.S was put into the muscle once, or twice with 56 days between.

The treatment here: some 19 received Ad26.COV2.S at low or high dose, single or two shots; 5 received placebo; per-sample allocation not given. Samples were taken on day 63 after the first vaccine or placebo injection. Using immunoSEQ multiplex PCR, the repertoire was profiled, and TCRdb retains in-frame clones only, with some absent. The sample records fewer than 400,000 clones, 75% to 90% being singletons. Germline V gives CDR1 LNHNV, CDR2 YYDKDF (reference sequence). Trimming cost V 8 bases and J 1 base, with 12 bases left between them. There are 14 residues in the CDR3. The sample in question was peripheral blood, obtained in a trial of Ad26.COV2.S vaccine versus placebo. The sequence was collected from a person aged 18-65 years who received the Ad26.COV2.S COVID-19 vaccine or a placebo. This sequence joins TRBV15 and TRBJ1-3; maybe TRBD1 (5 bases). CDR3 in DNA: TGTGCCACCCGTACCACAGGATCTGGAAACACCATATATTTT. Amino acid sequence: CATRTTGSGNTIYF.